The following is a T cell receptor beta chain sequence with its context. This CDR3 contains 15 residues. Trimming at V came to 2 bases and at J to 6 bases, leaving 8 bases not matched to a gene. CDR1 and CDR2 from the germline V gene are KGHSH and LQKENI. This sample was included in a study of shared clonotypes between healthy human individuals. Produced via immunoSEQ multiplex PCR; TCRdb's table is partial and in-frame only. The sample has roughly 2.2 million clones, 90% to 95% seen once; the top ten hold 0.39%. V and J are TRBV18 and TRBJ2-7, with 9 bases lining up with TRBD1. Sequencing was performed on naive CD4+ T cells from PBMCs. This sample's subset: CD45RA+ positively selected. The sequence derives from a man aged 18 to 30 in good health. Some clones in this sample may be carry-over from other donors' samples. This CDR3 is CASSPVPGQGTEQYF. The CDR3 region has the DNA TGTGCCAGCTCACCAGTCCCGGGACAGGGCACCGAGCAGTACTTC.